A single sample gave rise to the 28 T cell receptor beta chains below, sequenced in a study of a mutant IDH1 vaccine in newly diagnosed glioma. The assay was immunoSEQ multiplex PCR, and TCRdb's table has in-frame clones only and misses some. Of approximately 37,000 clones listed, approximately 76% are singletons. Time point reported: week 23, last vaccination. All doses held 300 ug of mutant IDH1 20-mer peptide, with topical imiquimod. Their antigens are not known. The starting material was PBMCs, obtained from a glioma patient whose treatment included an IDH1 peptide vaccine. These receptors were taken from a man between 50 and 59 years old with glioma.

This chain links TRBV7-8 with TRBJ1-2, with D hard to call. The CDR3 covers 12 residues. Trimming cost V 2 bases and J 4 bases, with 5 bases left between them. CDR1 SGHVS and CDR2 FQNEAQ come from the germline V gene. The CDR3 loop is CASSLSGYGYTF. CDR3 in DNA: TGTGCCAGCAGCTTAAGTGGCTATGGCTACACCTTC.

This clone was seen more than once but under ten times. The genes are TRBV5-1 and TRBJ2-7, with TRBD1 matching over 12 bases. V lost 4 bases and J lost 6; bases outside the gene matches: 8. The CDR3 extends over 15 amino acids. In germline, CDR1 is SGHRS, CDR2 YFSETQ. The CDR3 sequence is CASSGAGQGAIEQYF. The CDR3 DNA sequence: TGCGCCAGCAGCGGCGCGGGACAGGGGGCCATCGAGCAGTACTTC.

The gene calls are TRBV2 and TRBJ2-7; maybe TRBD2 (5 bases). CDR3 length equals 14 residues. The germline gives CDR1 SNHLY, CDR2 FYNNEI. Trimming left V 9 bases short and J 0 bases short, with 15 bases between. Here the CDR3 DNA reads TGTGCCAGTGGTGCGGGCTCCCTCTCCTACGAGCAGTACTTC. Translated, it gives CASGAGSLSYEQYF.

The chain employs TRBV4-3 and TRBJ2-1, with D perhaps TRBD1 (5 bases). Per the germline V gene, CDR1 is LGHNA and CDR2 is YSLEER. The CDR3 length is 14 residues. V was clipped by 1 base and J by 4 bases, with 8 bases between them. The CDR3 sequence: CASSQGGNYNEQFF. CDR3 nucleotide sequence: TGCGCCAGCAGCCAAGGGGGCAATTACAATGAGCAGTTCTTC.

This chain uses TRBV19 with TRBJ2-5; D unclear. This CDR3 is 14 amino acids long. Germline values: CDR1 LNHDA, CDR2 SQIVND (reference sequence). V was shortened by 4 bases and J by 5 bases, with 14 bases between the two germline ends. DNA of the CDR3: TGTGCCAGTAGTAGGGATGGACGTCCTGAGACCCAGTACTTC. It translates to CASSRDGRPETQYF.

This clone was found once. CDR3 loop: CASSVGYNTEAFF. The CDR3 coding sequence is TGTGCCAGCAGTGTCGGGTATAACACTGAAGCTTTCTTT. The chain has TRBV2 and TRBJ1-1; D is undetermined. V shed 4 bases and J shed 2 bases, with 8 bases lying between them. Germline assignment: CDR1 SNHLY and CDR2 FYNNEI. The CDR3 sequence is 13 residues long.

The rearrangement links TRBV6-1 to TRBJ1-5, with D tentatively TRBD1 (5 bases). The CDR3 is 12 residues long. V lost 7 bases and J 4 bases, leaving 8 bases between the germline ends. CDR1 is MNHNS, CDR2 SASEGT, per germline. CDR3 amino acids: CASNYRNQPQHF. CDR3 sequence (DNA): TGTGCCAGCAATTACAGGAATCAGCCCCAGCATTTT.

The rearrangement joins TRBV30 to TRBJ2-7, with TRBD1 matching 8 bases. The CDR3 sequence is 14 residues long. The trim removed 3 bases at V and 3 bases at J, leaving 7 bases unmatched. Germline V lookup: CDR1 GTSNPN, CDR2 SVGIG (reference sequence). The CDR3 is CAWSIIGTGYEQYF. In DNA, the CDR3 is TGTGCCTGGAGCATTATTGGGACAGGCTACGAGCAGTACTTC.

V gene TRBV10-3 combines with J gene TRBJ1-1, with TRBD1 as a possible D gene (5 bases). V was clipped by 5 bases and J by 3 bases, with 10 bases between them. There are 13 residues in the CDR3. Germline CDR1 reads ENHRY; CDR2 reads SYGVKD. The CDR3 loop reads CAISQGPDTEAFF. The CDR3 region has the DNA TGTGCCATCAGTCAGGGCCCCGACACTGAAGCTTTCTTT.

V and J are TRBV5-1 and TRBJ2-2; 9 bases are a match to TRBD1. J was trimmed by 6 bases and V by 0 bases; bases with no gene match: 6. The CDR3 is 16 residues long. CDR1 is SGHRS, CDR2 YFSETQ, per germline. CDR3 sequence (DNA): TGCGCCAGCAGCTTGGATGGACAGGGGAGATCCGGGGAGCTGTTTTTT. Its protein product is CASSLDGQGRSGELFF.

The chain joins TRBV5-5 to TRBJ1-5; a possible D gene is TRBD1 (5 bases). Trimming removed 4 bases from V and 5 bases from J, with 16 bases in between. Germline V gives CDR1 SGHKS, CDR2 YYEKEE (reference sequence). The length of the CDR3 is 15 residues. The CDR3 DNA is TGTGCCAGCAGCCAGGGAGAGGGGCCCCATCAGCCCCAGCATTTT. Translation: CASSQGEGPHQPQHF.

CDR3: CASSQLPQETQYF. For the CDR3, the DNA is TGCGCCAGCAGCCAACTACCACAAGAGACCCAGTACTTC. This rearrangement joins TRBV4-1 to TRBJ2-5; D is undetermined. The V gene lost 2 bases and the J gene lost 2 bases, with 6 bases spanning the gap. This CDR3 contains 13 residues. Germline V gene sequence: CDR1 MGHRA, CDR2 YSYEKL.

The chain joins TRBV6-1 to TRBJ1-5; a possible D gene is TRBD1 (6 bases). This CDR3 region has 12 residues. The V and J ends lost 7 bases and 4 bases respectively, with 8 bases between them. The V gene's germline CDR1 is MNHNS and CDR2 SASEGT. The CDR3 region is CASKRGNQPQHF. The CDR3 bases are TGTGCCAGCAAGAGGGGGAATCAGCCCCAGCATTTT.

The V gene is TRBV11-2, the J gene TRBJ2-7; D is perhaps TRBD1 or TRBD2 (6 bases each). Trimming left V 4 bases short and J 1 base short, with 23 bases between. Germline V CDR1 and CDR2: SGHAT, FQNNGV. The CDR3 runs 18 residues. The CDR3 spells CASSSPEGGAVRSYEQYF. CDR3 nucleotide sequence: TGTGCCAGCAGCTCCCCCGAGGGGGGCGCGGTAAGGTCCTACGAGCAGTACTTC.

This clone has just a few counts. This rearrangement joins TRBV5-1 to TRBJ2-7, with TRBD2 matching 8 bases. Germline V gene lookup returns CDR1 SGHRS and CDR2 YFSETQ. Unmatched junction bases numbered 3, after V lost 4 bases and J lost 0 bases. This CDR3 spans 14 amino acids. CDR3 amino acids: CASSQSGSSYEQYF. In DNA, the CDR3 is TGCGCCAGCAGCCAGAGCGGGAGCTCCTACGAGCAGTACTTC.

The CDR3 loop is CAWSVKGGNQPQHF. The CDR3 nucleotides are TGTGCCTGGAGTGTAAAGGGAGGGAATCAGCCCCAGCATTTT. This chain connects TRBV30 to TRBJ1-5; D is undetermined. CDR1 GTSNPN and CDR2 SVGIG come from the germline V gene (reference sequence). The V end was cut by 0 bases, the J end by 4 bases, with 10 bases between. The CDR3 is 14 residues long.

This chain links TRBV9 with TRBJ1-4; no clear D gene. Germline V lookup: CDR1 SGDLS, CDR2 YYNGEE. The ends were cut back, 0 bases at V and 13 bases at J, with 7 bases in the middle. The CDR3 covers 11 residues. CDR3 in amino acids: CASSVVRGLFF. CDR3 nucleotides: TGTGCCAGCAGCGTAGTGAGAGGACTGTTTTTT.

The CDR3 loop reads CASSHADGLEQYF. DNA of the CDR3: TGCGCCAGCAGTCACGCGGACGGTCTCGAGCAGTACTTC. The gene calls are TRBV23-1 and TRBJ2-7, with D unclear. TRBV23-1 is filed as an ORF, its function uncertain. The CDR3 runs 13 residues. Trimming removed 3 bases at V and 6 bases at J, with 12 bases between.

This chain links TRBV18 with TRBJ1-5, with no clear D. The germline V gene encodes CDR1 KGHSH and CDR2 LQKENI. V was clipped by 1 base and J by 1 base, with 14 bases between them. The CDR3 is 17 amino acids. The CDR3 bases are TGTGCCAGCTCACCACAGGCGGGAGTAGTAAGCAATCAGCCCCAGCATTTT. This codes for CASSPQAGVVSNQPQHF.

This chain links TRBV7-9 with TRBJ2-7; TRBD2 might be the D (6 bases). The germline V gene has CDR1 SEHNR and CDR2 FQNEAQ (reference sequence). This CDR3 has 14 residues. Trimming removed 5 bases at V and 2 bases at J, with 13 bases between. CDR3 sequence: CASSPRGTAYEQYF. The CDR3 DNA reads TGTGCCAGCAGCCCCAGAGGGACTGCCTACGAGCAGTACTTC.

This chain connects TRBV7-6 to TRBJ1-4; unclear D gene. The CDR3 consists of 15 residues. Per the germline V gene, CDR1 is SGHVS and CDR2 is FNYEAQ. The V gene lost 1 base and the J gene lost 1 base, with 7 bases spanning the gap. Here the CDR3 reads CASSLGLRTNEKLFF. CDR3 coding DNA: TGTGCCAGCAGCTTAGGTTTAAGAACTAATGAAAAACTGTTTTTT.

The chain joins TRBV7-9 to TRBJ1-2; 8 nucleotides agree with TRBD1. V dropped 3 bases and J dropped 4; count of bases not matched to a gene: 4. There are 14 residues in the CDR3. Germline V CDR1 and CDR2: SEHNR, FQNEAQ (reference sequence). CDR3 DNA sequence: TGTGCCAGCAGCTTGCGGACAGGGAGCTATGGCTACACCTTC. Translation gives CASSLRTGSYGYTF.

Only a few counts were recorded for this clone. The CDR3, as DNA: TGTGCCAGCAGCTTATGGAACAGGGGGCAAAACAATGAGCAGTTCTTC. Translation: CASSLWNRGQNNEQFF. This chain joins TRBV7-6 and TRBJ2-1; TRBD1 matches 9 bases. CDR3 length: 16 amino acids. The germline V gene encodes CDR1 SGHVS and CDR2 FNYEAQ. V shed 2 bases, J shed 5 bases, and the junction held 7 bases outside the gene matches.

This clone has only one observation. The rearrangement uses TRBV6-5 and TRBJ1-1; D gene unclear. Trimming stripped 0 bases from V and 4 bases from J, with 12 bases between. In germline, CDR1 is MNHEY, CDR2 SVGAGI. The length of the CDR3 is 15 residues. The CDR3 protein is CASSYSGQRPTEAFF. The CDR3 DNA reads as TGTGCCAGCAGTTACTCAGGGCAGCGACCCACTGAAGCTTTCTTT.

J is TRBJ2-5 and V is TRBV5-1; TRBD2 matches 7 bases. CDR1 is SGHRS and CDR2 is YFSETQ in the germline V gene. The V gene end was trimmed by 5 bases and the J gene end by 2 bases; junction bases not matched to a gene: 9. This CDR3 is built from 15 residues. The DNA of the CDR3 is TGCGCCAGCAGGGCCGGGACTACCTTTCAAGAGACCCAGTACTTC. Its translation: CASRAGTTFQETQYF.

The chain recombines TRBV2 with TRBJ1-1; D is uncertain. The CDR3 contains 15 residues. From germline, CDR1 is SNHLY and CDR2 FYNNEI. Trimming left V 6 bases short and J 4 bases short, with 18 bases between. CDR3 DNA: TGTGCCAGCAGCGCCACCGGACGGTCGGGCACTGAAGCTTTCTTT. Translation gives CASSATGRSGTEAFF.

The J gene is TRBJ1-4, the V gene TRBV5-1, with D possibly matching TRBD1 (5 bases). The CDR3 consists of 17 residues. Trimming shortened V by 4 bases and J by 0 bases, and 16 bases separated the two germline ends. Per germline, CDR1 SGHRS and CDR2 YFSETQ. The CDR3, as DNA: TGCGCCAGCAGCCCGCATCCCGGGGCAGCAACTAATGAAAAACTGTTTTTT. Protein: CASSPHPGAATNEKLFF.

The gene calls are TRBV4-1 and TRBJ1-4; possible D gene TRBD1, 5 bases. The CDR3 has 18 residues. The germline V and J ends were trimmed by 0 bases and 0 bases, with 14 bases remaining between them. Germline V CDR1 and CDR2: MGHRA, YSYEKL. The CDR3 reads CASSQDRRQFATNEKLFF. CDR3 DNA: TGCGCCAGCAGCCAAGATCGGAGACAGTTCGCAACTAATGAAAAACTGTTTTTT.